This T cell receptor beta chain stems from a study of T cell changes during pregnancy in multiple sclerosis. The germline CDR1 and CDR2 sequences are MGHRA and YSYEKL. Unmatched junction bases numbered 4, after V lost 3 bases and J lost 5 bases. CDR3 length: 15 amino acids. Produced via immunoSEQ multiplex PCR; TCRdb's table is partial and in-frame only. The sample consists of roughly 46,000 clones, just over 90% of them appearing once. The clonotype was recovered from a female donor with multiple sclerosis, enrolled in a pregnancy study. Sequences were derived from CD8+ T cells from peripheral blood mononuclear cells, sampled after pregnancy. The chain has TRBV4-1 and TRBJ1-4; 9 bases line up with TRBD1. CDR3 sequence reads: CASSHAGTGNEKLFF. CDR3 nucleotide sequence: TGCGCCAGCAGCCATGCCGGGACAGGGAATGAAAAACTGTTTTTT.